This TCR beta chain was observed in a study of blood T cells in healthy people across ages. Study-wide points: Fewer expanded clones and more diversity marked long-lived versus aged donors.

They isolated at least 6 million PBMCs from each sample. This clonotype was observed a few times. Its antigen is unknown. The CDR3 sequence is 12 residues long. Germline V gives CDR1 SGHDT, CDR2 YYEEEE. Trimming pared 0 bases from V and 8 bases from J, leaving 6 bases between. A J-beta primer mix and a sample-barcoded 5' primer were used in a second PCR of about 7 to 12 cycles. A 12-random-nucleotide template-switch adaptor tagged each cDNA molecule. TCRdb re-called the 5' RACE reads through MiXCR, storing one row per CDR3 protein. The data contain fewer than 1,200,000 distinct CDR3 sequences, roughly a quarter of them singletons. This sample was shared with a second study, whose subject was T cells of mothers and their children. This second report adds: RNA that had been extracted went wholly into cDNA synthesis, at 1.5 ug per 15 ul.

The source material was blood. This sequence joins TRBV5-6 and TRBJ2-1; D ambiguous. This TCR came from a girl aged 2-10 years in good health. As DNA, the CDR3 is TGTGCCAGCAGCTTGGCCTTCGATGAGCAGTTCTTC. Residues: CASSLAFDEQFF.